This is a list of T cell receptor beta chains from one sample in a study of breast tumors, draining lymph nodes, adjacent tissues. TCRdb called the multiplex PCR reads again in MiXCR, with one record for every CDR3 protein. The profile shows approximately 7,600 distinct CDR3 sequences, 65% to 80% of them singletons. Sequencing was done on a sample of tumor-adjacent breast tissue. The receptor source for this set is a female donor with breast cancer. Some clones in this sample may be carry-over from other donors' samples. The CDR3 runs from the conserved cysteine through the conserved F or W. A D gene is named only where the DNA matches it firmly. Clone sizes are given selectively: once, few, many, or a class where the clone is expanded.

clone_size: -
j_call: TRBJ2-1
v_call: TRBV9
d_call: TRBD2
cdr3_aa: CASSNVVGVAGGYEQFF
cdr3_nt: TGTGCCAGCAGCAACGTTGTGGGCGTAGCGGGGGGCTATGAGCAGTTCTTC

clone_size: few
j_call: TRBJ1-1
v_call: TRBV7-2
d_call: TRBD1
cdr3_aa: CASSFGTGGNTEAFF
cdr3_nt: TGTGCCAGCAGCTTTGGGACAGGGGGGAACACTGAAGCTTTCTTT

clone_size: -
j_call: TRBJ1-2
v_call: TRBV4-1
d_call: -
cdr3_aa: CASKTGLWNYGYTF
cdr3_nt: TGCGCCAGCAAAACGGGTCTTTGGAACTATGGCTACACCTTC

clone_size: once
j_call: TRBJ2-7
v_call: TRBV15
d_call: TRBD2
cdr3_aa: CATGGGYEQYF
cdr3_nt: TGTGCCACCGGGGGAGGGTACGAGCAGTACTTC

clone_size: -
j_call: TRBJ2-7
v_call: TRBV29-1
d_call: -
cdr3_aa: CSVRAGNVYEQYF
cdr3_nt: TGCAGCGTTCGGGCAGGCAATGTGTACGAGCAGTACTTC

clone_size: -
j_call: TRBJ2-1
v_call: TRBV7-8
d_call: TRBD2
cdr3_aa: CASSGTSGGINNEQFF
cdr3_nt: TGTGCCAGCAGCGGGACTAGCGGGGGGATCAACAATGAGCAGTTCTTC

clone_size: -
j_call: TRBJ1-2
v_call: TRBV4-2
d_call: TRBD1
cdr3_aa: CASSQDNDRGRYGYTF
cdr3_nt: TGTGCCAGCAGCCAAGATAACGACAGGGGTCGGTATGGCTACACCTTC

clone_size: -
j_call: TRBJ2-1
v_call: TRBV7-9
d_call: TRBD2
cdr3_aa: CASSISGRTYNEQFF
cdr3_nt: TGTGCCAGCAGCATTAGCGGGAGGACCTACAATGAGCAGTTCTTC

clone_size: -
j_call: TRBJ2-5
v_call: TRBV20-1
d_call: -
cdr3_aa: CSARKPRVVQETQYF
cdr3_nt: TGCAGTGCTAGAAAACCCAGGGTTGTACAAGAGACCCAGTACTTC

clone_size: -
j_call: TRBJ2-2
v_call: TRBV25-1
d_call: TRBD1
cdr3_aa: CASSERQGAGGELFF
cdr3_nt: TGTGCCAGCAGTGAAAGACAGGGGGCTGGCGGGGAGCTGTTTTTT

clone_size: -
j_call: TRBJ1-2
v_call: TRBV29-1
d_call: -
cdr3_aa: CSAGFRDAYGYTF
cdr3_nt: TGCAGCGCTGGCTTCCGGGACGCATATGGCTACACCTTC

clone_size: -
j_call: TRBJ2-3
v_call: TRBV6-5
d_call: -
cdr3_aa: CASKGQNTDTQYF
cdr3_nt: TGTGCCAGCAAGGGGCAGAACACAGATACGCAGTATTTT

clone_size: -
j_call: TRBJ2-1
v_call: TRBV20-1
d_call: -
cdr3_aa: CSGSTSSYNEQFF
cdr3_nt: TGCAGTGGGAGTACGAGCTCCTACAATGAGCAGTTCTTC